These T cell receptor beta chains were read from a single sample in a study of neurological immune-mediated disorders. One entry per CDR3 protein, called by TCRdb with MiXCR from the 5' RACE reads. The profile shows 74,000 or so distinct CDR3 sequences, 9.4% of them singletons. Input material: PBMCs. These receptors were collected from a man aged 45 to 65 in good health. Each CDR3 is given with its conserved first and last residue. D genes are given only for firm matches. Part of the rows lack a size; the others show once, few, many or a class for expanded clones.

clone_size,d_call,v_call,j_call,cdr3_aa,cdr3_nt
many,-,TRBV6-2/TRBV6-3,TRBJ2-7,CASSRQANYEQYF,TGTGCCAGCAGTAGACAAGCTAACTACGAGCAGTACTTC
many,TRBD2,TRBV20-1,TRBJ2-1,CSASPFLRGGSSYNEQFF,TGCAGTGCTAGTCCGTTTTTGCGGGGGGGGAGCTCCTACAATGAGCAGTTCTTC
many,TRBD1,TRBV5-1,TRBJ1-5,CASSFNRDRGQQPQHF,TGCGCCAGCAGCTTTAACCGGGACAGGGGGCAACAGCCCCAGCATTTT
many,-,TRBV11-3,TRBJ2-3,CASSLGRGTSSGTDTQYF,TGTGCCAGCAGCTTAGGAAGAGGAACTAGCTCGGGCACAGATACGCAGTATTTT
many,-,TRBV3-1,TRBJ2-5,CASTRGASQETQYF,TGTGCCAGCACTCGTGGCGCATCCCAAGAGACCCAGTACTTC
many,-,TRBV10-2,TRBJ2-4,CASSEQREAKNIQYF,TGCGCCAGCAGTGAGCAGAGAGAGGCCAAAAACATTCAGTACTTC
many,TRBD2,TRBV20-1,TRBJ2-7,CSARPMTSGSYEQYF,TGCAGTGCTAGACCCATGACTAGCGGTTCGTACGAGCAGTACTTC
many,TRBD2,TRBV20-1,TRBJ2-1,CSANVLAGDNEQFF,TGCAGTGCTAACGTACTAGCGGGAGACAATGAGCAGTTCTTC
many,-,TRBV5-1,TRBJ1-2,CASSLVPGAGYGYTF,TGCGCCAGCAGCTTGGTCCCAGGGGCGGGCTATGGCTACACCTTC
few,-,TRBV3-1,TRBJ2-3,CASSQKAPTDTQYF,TGTGCCAGCAGCCAAAAGGCGCCCACAGATACGCAGTATTTT
many,TRBD1,TRBV14,TRBJ2-1,CASSQLTGGASYNEQFF,TGTGCCAGCAGCCAACTTACAGGGGGCGCGTCCTACAATGAGCAGTTCTTC
many,TRBD1,TRBV5-5,TRBJ2-1,CASSLRDRVYDEQFF,TGTGCCAGCAGCCTCCGGGACAGGGTATACGATGAGCAGTTCTTC
-,-,TRBV7-2,TRBJ2-3,CASSSRPTDTQYF,TGTGCCAGCAGCTCCCGACCCACAGATACGCAGTATTTT
many,-,TRBV30,TRBJ1-1,CAWRSKTNTEAFF,TGTGCCTGGAGAAGTAAAACGAACACTGAAGCTTTCTTT
many,TRBD2,TRBV12-3/TRBV12-4,TRBJ2-1,CASSVGTSGSEASYNEQFF,TGTGCCAGCAGTGTAGGGACTAGCGGGAGTGAAGCGTCCTACAATGAGCAGTTCTTC
many,TRBD2,TRBV7-2,TRBJ2-1,CASSSRPGLAGSNEQFF,TGTGCCAGCAGCTCGCGGCCGGGACTAGCGGGATCCAATGAGCAGTTCTTC
-,TRBD1,TRBV28,TRBJ1-5,CASRGQGQPQHF,TGTGCCAGCAGGGGACAGGGTCAGCCCCAGCATTTT
many,TRBD2,TRBV20-1,TRBJ2-1,CSARPGTSGSIDEQFF,TGCAGTGCTAGACCGGGGACTAGCGGGAGTATAGATGAGCAGTTCTTC
-,TRBD2,TRBV4-3,TRBJ2-7,CASSQIGTSGPYEQYF,TGCGCCAGCAGCCAGATCGGGACTAGCGGACCTTACGAGCAGTACTTC
many,TRBD2,TRBV7-2,TRBJ2-1,CASSPVAGAGNEQFF,TGTGCCAGCAGCCCTGTAGCGGGAGCGGGAAATGAGCAGTTCTTC
many,TRBD1,TRBV2,TRBJ2-5,CASFTGGLETQYF,TGTGCCAGCTTTACAGGGGGCCTGGAGACCCAGTACTTC
many,TRBD2,TRBV20-1,TRBJ2-3,CSARTTSGAPNTQYF,TGCAGTGCCAGAACGACTAGCGGGGCCCCGAATACGCAGTATTTT
many,-,TRBV29-1,TRBJ1-1,CSVTDRRNTEAFF,TGCAGCGTTACCGACAGGAGGAACACTGAAGCTTTCTTT
many,-,TRBV3-1,TRBJ2-2,CASSQAGGLVTGELFF,TGTGCCAGCAGCCAAGCTGGGGGGTTAGTCACCGGGGAGCTGTTTTTT
many,TRBD1,TRBV27,TRBJ2-6,CASSPGGSGANVLTF,TGTGCCAGCAGTCCAGGGGGCAGTGGGGCCAACGTCCTGACTTTC
many,-,TRBV12-3/TRBV12-4,TRBJ1-6,CASSSRDTQNSPLHF,TGTGCCAGCAGTTCCAGGGACACCCAGAATTCACCCCTCCACTTT
many,-,TRBV6-2/TRBV6-3,TRBJ2-7,CASSYSILAYEQYF,TGTGCCAGCAGTTACTCGATTTTGGCCTACGAGCAGTACTTC
many,-,TRBV5-1,TRBJ2-2,CASSLGGAGNTGELFF,TGCGCCAGCAGCCTTGGCGGTGCAGGGAACACCGGGGAGCTGTTTTTT
many,-,TRBV6-2/TRBV6-3,TRBJ2-7,CASSYSRGSYEQYF,TGTGCCAGCAGTTACTCAAGGGGATCCTACGAGCAGTACTTC
few,-,TRBV20-1,TRBJ2-1,CSAREASNEQFF,TGCAGTGCTAGAGAAGCTTCCAATGAGCAGTTCTTC
many,TRBD2,TRBV12-3/TRBV12-4,TRBJ2-1,CASRPTSGTQQFF,TGTGCCAGCAGGCCCACTAGCGGGACGCAGCAGTTCTTC
many,TRBD2,TRBV20-1,TRBJ2-3,CSAKPRGVDTQYF,TGCAGTGCTAAACCCCGGGGGGTGGATACGCAGTATTTT
many,-,TRBV5-1,TRBJ2-2,CASSLEHVTGELFF,TGCGCCAGCAGCTTGGAACATGTCACCGGGGAGCTGTTTTTT
few,TRBD2,TRBV19,TRBJ2-5,CASSSGGAGKETQYF,TGTGCCAGTAGTAGCGGGGGGGCCGGTAAAGAGACCCAGTACTTC
many,TRBD1,TRBV28,TRBJ2-7,CASSTPGQGKNEQYF,TGTGCCAGCAGCACACCGGGACAGGGGAAGAACGAGCAGTACTTC
many,-,TRBV28,TRBJ1-3,CASRPGGRASGNTIYF,TGTGCCAGCAGGCCTGGCGGCAGGGCCTCTGGAAACACCATATATTTT
many,-,TRBV29-1,TRBJ2-4,CSATNKAKNIQYF,TGCAGCGCAACTAACAAAGCCAAAAACATTCAGTACTTC